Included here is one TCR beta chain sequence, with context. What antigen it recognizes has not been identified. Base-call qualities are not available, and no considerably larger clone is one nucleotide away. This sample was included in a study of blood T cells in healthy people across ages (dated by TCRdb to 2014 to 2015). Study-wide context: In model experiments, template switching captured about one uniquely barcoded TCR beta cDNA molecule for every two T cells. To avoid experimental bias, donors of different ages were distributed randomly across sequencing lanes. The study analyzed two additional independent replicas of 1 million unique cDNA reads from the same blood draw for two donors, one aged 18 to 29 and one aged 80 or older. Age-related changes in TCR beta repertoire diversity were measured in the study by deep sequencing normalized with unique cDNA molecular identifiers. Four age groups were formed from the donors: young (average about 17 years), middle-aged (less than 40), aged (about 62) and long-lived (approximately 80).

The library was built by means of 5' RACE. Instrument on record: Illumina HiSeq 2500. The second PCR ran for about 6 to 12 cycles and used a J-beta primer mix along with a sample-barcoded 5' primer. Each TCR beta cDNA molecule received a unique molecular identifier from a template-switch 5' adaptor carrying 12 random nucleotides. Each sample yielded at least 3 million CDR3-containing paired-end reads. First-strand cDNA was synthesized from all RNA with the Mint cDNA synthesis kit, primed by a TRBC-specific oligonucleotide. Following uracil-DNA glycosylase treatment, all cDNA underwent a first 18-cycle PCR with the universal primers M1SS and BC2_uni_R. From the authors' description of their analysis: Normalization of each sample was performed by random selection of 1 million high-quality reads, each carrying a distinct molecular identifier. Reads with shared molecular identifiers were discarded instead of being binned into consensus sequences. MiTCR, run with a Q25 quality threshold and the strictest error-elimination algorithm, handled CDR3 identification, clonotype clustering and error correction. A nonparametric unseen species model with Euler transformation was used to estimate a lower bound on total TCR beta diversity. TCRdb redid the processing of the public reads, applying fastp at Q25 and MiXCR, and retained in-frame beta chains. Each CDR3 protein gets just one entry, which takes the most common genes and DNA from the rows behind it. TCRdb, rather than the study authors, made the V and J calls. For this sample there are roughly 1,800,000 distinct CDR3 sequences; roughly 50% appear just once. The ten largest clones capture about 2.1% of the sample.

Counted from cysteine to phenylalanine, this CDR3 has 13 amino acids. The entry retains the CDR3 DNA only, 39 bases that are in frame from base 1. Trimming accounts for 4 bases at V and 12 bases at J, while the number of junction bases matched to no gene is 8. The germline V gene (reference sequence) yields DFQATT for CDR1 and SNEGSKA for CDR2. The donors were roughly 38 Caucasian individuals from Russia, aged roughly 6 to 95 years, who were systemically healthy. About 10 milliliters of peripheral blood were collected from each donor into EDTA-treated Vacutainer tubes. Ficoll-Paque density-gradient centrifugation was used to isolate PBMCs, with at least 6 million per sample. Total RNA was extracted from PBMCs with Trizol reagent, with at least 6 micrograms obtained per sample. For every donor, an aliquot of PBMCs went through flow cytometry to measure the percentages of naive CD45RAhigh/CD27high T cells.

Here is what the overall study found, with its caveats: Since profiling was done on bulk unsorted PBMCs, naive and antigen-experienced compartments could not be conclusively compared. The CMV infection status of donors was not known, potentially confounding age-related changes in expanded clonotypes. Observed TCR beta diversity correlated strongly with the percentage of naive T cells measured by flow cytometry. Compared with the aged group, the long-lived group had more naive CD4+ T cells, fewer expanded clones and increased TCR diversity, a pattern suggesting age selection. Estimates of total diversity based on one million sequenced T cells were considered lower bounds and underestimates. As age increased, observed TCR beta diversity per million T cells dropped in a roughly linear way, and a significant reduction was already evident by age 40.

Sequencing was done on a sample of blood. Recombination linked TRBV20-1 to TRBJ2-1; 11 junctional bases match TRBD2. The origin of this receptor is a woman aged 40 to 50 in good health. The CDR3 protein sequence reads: CSATSGGSPGQFF. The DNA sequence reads TGCAGTGCTACTAGCGGGGGGTCCCCAGGGCAGTTCTTC.